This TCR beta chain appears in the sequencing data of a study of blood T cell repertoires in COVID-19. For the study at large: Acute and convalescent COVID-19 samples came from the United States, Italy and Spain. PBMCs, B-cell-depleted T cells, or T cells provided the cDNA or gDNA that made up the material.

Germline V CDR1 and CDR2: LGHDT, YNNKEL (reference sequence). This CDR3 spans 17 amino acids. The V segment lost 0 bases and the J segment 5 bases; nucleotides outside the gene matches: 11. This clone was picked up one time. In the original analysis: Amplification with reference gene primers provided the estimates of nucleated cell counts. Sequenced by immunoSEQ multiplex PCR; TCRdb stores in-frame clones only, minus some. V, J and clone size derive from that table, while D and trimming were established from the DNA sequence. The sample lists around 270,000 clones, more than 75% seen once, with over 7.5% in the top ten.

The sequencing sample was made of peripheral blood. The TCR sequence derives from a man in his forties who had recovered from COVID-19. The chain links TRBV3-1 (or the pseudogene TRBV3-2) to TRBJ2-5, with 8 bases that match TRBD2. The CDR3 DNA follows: TGTGCCAGCAGCCAAGAGCGGAGCGGGAGACGGGTTGAGACCCAGTACTTC. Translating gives CASSQERSGRRVETQYF.